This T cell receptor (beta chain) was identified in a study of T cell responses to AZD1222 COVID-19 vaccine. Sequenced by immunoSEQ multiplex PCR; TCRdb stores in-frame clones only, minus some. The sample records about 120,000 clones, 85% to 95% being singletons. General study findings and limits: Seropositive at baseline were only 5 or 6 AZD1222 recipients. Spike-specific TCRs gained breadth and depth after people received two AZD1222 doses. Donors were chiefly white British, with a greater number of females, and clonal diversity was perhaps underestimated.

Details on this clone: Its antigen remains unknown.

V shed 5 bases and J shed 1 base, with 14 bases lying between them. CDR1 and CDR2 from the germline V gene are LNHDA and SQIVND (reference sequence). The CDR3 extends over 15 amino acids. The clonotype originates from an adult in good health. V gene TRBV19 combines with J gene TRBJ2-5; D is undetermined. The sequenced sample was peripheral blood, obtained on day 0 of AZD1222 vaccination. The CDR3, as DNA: TGTGCCAGTAGTTTACGACCGGCCACCCAAGAGACCCAGTACTTC. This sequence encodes CASSLRPATQETQYF.